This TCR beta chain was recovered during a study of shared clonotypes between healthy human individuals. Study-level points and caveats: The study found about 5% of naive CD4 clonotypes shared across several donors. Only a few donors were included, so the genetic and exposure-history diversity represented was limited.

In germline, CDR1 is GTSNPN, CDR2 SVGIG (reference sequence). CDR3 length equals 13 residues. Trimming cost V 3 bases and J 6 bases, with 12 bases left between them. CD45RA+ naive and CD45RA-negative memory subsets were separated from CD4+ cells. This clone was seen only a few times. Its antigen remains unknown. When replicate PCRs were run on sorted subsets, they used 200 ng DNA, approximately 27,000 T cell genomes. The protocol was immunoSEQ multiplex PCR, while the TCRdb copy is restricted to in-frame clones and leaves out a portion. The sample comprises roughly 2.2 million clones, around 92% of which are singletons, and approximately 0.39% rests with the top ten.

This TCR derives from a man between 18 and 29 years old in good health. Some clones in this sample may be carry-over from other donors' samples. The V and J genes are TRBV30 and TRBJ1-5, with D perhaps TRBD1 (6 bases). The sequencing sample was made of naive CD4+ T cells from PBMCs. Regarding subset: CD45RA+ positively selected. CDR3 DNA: TGTGCCTGGAGCGACAGGATGGGTCAGCCCCAGCATTTT. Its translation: CAWSDRMGQPQHF.